This entry features one TCR beta chain sequence. CDR3 length equals 14 residues. With 2 bases removed from V and 2 bases from J, the gap between germline ends came to 9 bases. Germline CDR1 and CDR2: SGHDN and FVKESK. This entry comes from a study of T cell changes during pregnancy in multiple sclerosis. Libraries were prepared by immunoSEQ multiplex PCR; TCRdb keeps only in-frame clonotypes and omits some of them. The sample shows approximately 100,000 clones, more than 85% of them seen only once. The sequence came from a female donor with multiple sclerosis, enrolled in a pregnancy study. Material: peripheral blood, obtained after pregnancy. This chain connects TRBV14 to TRBJ1-2; perhaps TRBD1 as D (6 bases). The chain's CDR3 is CASSQNRVNYGYTF. CDR3 in DNA: TGTGCCAGCAGCCAAAACAGGGTGAACTATGGCTACACCTTC.